These 10 T cell receptor beta chains were all obtained from the same sample, sequenced in a study of CD8 T cells in Susac syndrome. Reverse transcription used roughly 0.5 to 1 ug RNA and random hexamers. TCRdb redid the calling of the immunoSEQ multiplex PCR reads with MiXCR, one entry per CDR3 protein. The sample contains 300,000 or so distinct CDR3 sequences, 92% of which appear only once. The specimen sequenced was CD4+ T cells from PBMCs. These receptors were collected from a human donor with multiple sclerosis.

The gene calls are TRBV10-3 and TRBJ2-3; no definite D call. This CDR3 has 13 residues. V was trimmed by 6 bases and J by 0 bases, leaving 7 bases between them. Germline V gene sequence: CDR1 ENHRY, CDR2 SYGVKD. The CDR3 nucleotides are TGTGCCATCAGGGCTGATAGCACAGATACGCAGTATTTT. Protein product: CAIRADSTDTQYF.

A few counts support this clonotype. V gene TRBV6-1 combines with J gene TRBJ2-7; 9 positions match TRBD1. The CDR3 loop spans 17 amino acids. V shed 2 bases, J shed 0 bases, and the junction held 8 bases outside the gene matches. The germline CDR1 and CDR2 sequences are MNHNS and SASEGT. The CDR3 spells CASSETGQGIFSYEQYF. The CDR3, as DNA: TGTGCCAGCAGTGAAACTGGACAGGGGATCTTCTCCTACGAGCAGTACTTC.

V is TRBV24-1 and J is TRBJ2-5, with 7 bases lining up with TRBD2. The CDR3 totals 14 residues. V lost 6 bases, J lost 3 bases, and 6 bases stayed unmatched. Germline assignment: CDR1 KGHDR and CDR2 SFDVKD. The CDR3 bases are TGTGCCACCAGTCCCAGCGGGGCGGAAGAGACCCAGTACTTC. Translation gives CATSPSGAEETQYF.

The rearrangement links TRBV19 to TRBJ2-7; maybe TRBD2 (5 bases). Deletions cut 5 bases from V and 6 bases from J, with 14 bases between. CDR3 length equals 13 residues. The germline V gene has CDR1 LNHDA and CDR2 SQIVND (reference sequence). DNA for the CDR3: TGTGCCAGTAGTGACTTACTAGGCGGCGAGCAGTACTTC. It encodes CASSDLLGGEQYF.

V usage is TRBV6-5 and J usage is TRBJ2-7; 10 positions match TRBD2. The length of the CDR3 is 16 residues. Trimming took 4 bases from V and 2 from J; bases not matched to a gene: 8. CDR1 is MNHEY, CDR2 SVGAGI, per germline. The CDR3 nucleotides are TGTGCCAGCAGTTCCAGATCTAGCGGGAGTACCTACGAGCAGTACTTC. Protein: CASSSRSSGSTYEQYF.

This clonotype has only one observation. The chain joins TRBV5-1 to TRBJ2-7; TRBD1 or TRBD2 may be the D gene (5 bases each). V was trimmed by 4 bases and J by 3 bases, leaving 14 bases between them. Germline V gene lookup returns CDR1 SGHRS and CDR2 YFSETQ. The CDR3 runs to 14 residues. The CDR3 sequence: CASSGQGPYYEQYF. The CDR3 DNA sequence: TGCGCCAGCAGCGGGCAGGGACCCTACTACGAGCAGTACTTC. Together with reference TRBV5-1 and TRBJ2-7, the CDR3 gives the full variable domain: KAGVTQTPRYLIKTRGQQVTLSCSPISGHRSVSWYQQTPGQGLQFLFEYFSETQRNKGNFPGRFSGRQFSNSRSEMNVSTLELGDSALYLCASSGQGPYYEQYFGPGTRLTVT.

The chain couples TRBV20-1 to TRBJ2-6; the match to TRBD1 covers 11 bases. Germline V gene sequence: CDR1 DFQATT, CDR2 SNEGSKA (reference sequence). CDR3 size: 18 residues. Trimming cost V 1 base and J 1 base; bases outside gene matches: 6. The CDR3 here is CSARVRGTGGSGANVLTF. The CDR3 DNA reads TGCAGTGCTAGAGTGAGGGGGACAGGGGGATCTGGGGCCAACGTCCTGACTTTC.

V usage is TRBV6-1 and J usage is TRBJ1-1; 11 bases map to TRBD1. This CDR3 spans 16 amino acids. The V gene end was trimmed by 3 bases and the J gene end by 7 bases; junction bases not matched to a gene: 10. Germline loops: CDR1 MNHNS, CDR2 SASEGT. CDR3 in amino acids: CASSDPADRGRIEAFF. CDR3 bases: TGTGCCAGCAGTGATCCTGCGGACAGGGGGCGGATTGAAGCTTTCTTT.

The chain is built from TRBV24-1 and TRBJ1-2; D gene ambiguous. The CDR3 sequence is 16 residues long. V lost 4 bases and J 4 bases, leaving 18 bases between the germline ends. Germline assignment: CDR1 KGHDR and CDR2 SFDVKD. CDR3 DNA sequence: TGTGCCACCAGTGAGCCCGGTCAGAGGGCTGGCTATGGCTACACCTTC. Protein sequence: CATSEPGQRAGYGYTF.

This clonotype was observed once. The rearrangement joins TRBV11-2 to TRBJ2-1; D not resolved. Germline-derived CDR1 and CDR2 are SGHAT and FQNNGV. V dropped 8 bases and J dropped 7 bases, with 18 bases sitting between them. The CDR3 consists of 14 residues. As DNA, the CDR3 is TGTGCCAGCGGCACAGTCGGGCGGCCAAATGAGCAGTTCTTC. Residues: CASGTVGRPNEQFF.